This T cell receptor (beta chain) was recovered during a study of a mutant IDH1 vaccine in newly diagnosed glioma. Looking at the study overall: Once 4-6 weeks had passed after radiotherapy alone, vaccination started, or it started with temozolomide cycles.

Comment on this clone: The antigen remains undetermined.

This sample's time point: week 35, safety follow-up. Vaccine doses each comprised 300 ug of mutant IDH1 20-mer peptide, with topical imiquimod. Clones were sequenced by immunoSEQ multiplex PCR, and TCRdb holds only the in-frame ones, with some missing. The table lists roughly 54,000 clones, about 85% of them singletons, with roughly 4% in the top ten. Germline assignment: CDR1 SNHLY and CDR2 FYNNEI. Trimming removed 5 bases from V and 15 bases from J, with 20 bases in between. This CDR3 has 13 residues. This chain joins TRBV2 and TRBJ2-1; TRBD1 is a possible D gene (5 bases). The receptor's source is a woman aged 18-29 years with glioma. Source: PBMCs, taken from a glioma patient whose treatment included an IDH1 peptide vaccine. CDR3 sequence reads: CASSRRQTPPPFF. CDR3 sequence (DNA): TGTGCCAGCAGTAGAAGACAGACCCCCCCGCCGTTCTTC.